This T cell receptor (beta chain) derives from a study of shared clonotypes between healthy human individuals. The study drew all its donors from Caucasian adults living in Nashville, Tennessee. CDR3 size: 14 residues. Trimming stripped 6 bases from V and 4 bases from J, with 14 bases between. The V gene's germline CDR1 is SGHKS and CDR2 YYEKEE (reference sequence). Sequencing used immunoSEQ multiplex PCR; TCRdb keeps in-frame clones, though not all of them. The sample consists of about 2.3 million clones, 85% to 95% of them appearing once. The TCR comes from a man between 18 and 35 years old in good health. Some clones in this sample may be carry-over from other donors' samples. This chain connects TRBV5-5 to TRBJ1-3; possibly TRBD1 for D (5 bases). The sequencing input was naive CD4+ T cells from PBMCs. Subset meaning: CD45RA+ positively selected. The CDR3 protein is CASTTGGFGNTIYF. In nucleotides, the CDR3 is TGTGCCAGCACCACGGGGGGGTTCGGAAACACCATATATTTT.